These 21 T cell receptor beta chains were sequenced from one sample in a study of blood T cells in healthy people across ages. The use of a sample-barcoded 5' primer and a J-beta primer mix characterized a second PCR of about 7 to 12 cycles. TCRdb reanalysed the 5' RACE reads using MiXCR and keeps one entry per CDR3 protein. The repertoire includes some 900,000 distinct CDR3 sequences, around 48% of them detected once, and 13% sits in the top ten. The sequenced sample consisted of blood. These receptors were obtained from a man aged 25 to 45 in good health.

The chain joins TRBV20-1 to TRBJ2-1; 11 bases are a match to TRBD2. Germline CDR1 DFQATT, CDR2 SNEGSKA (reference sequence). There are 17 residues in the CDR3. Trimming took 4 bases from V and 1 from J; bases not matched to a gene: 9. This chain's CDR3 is CSATGTSGGLSYNEQFF. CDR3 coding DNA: TGCAGTGCTACGGGAACTAGCGGGGGACTATCCTACAATGAGCAGTTCTTC.

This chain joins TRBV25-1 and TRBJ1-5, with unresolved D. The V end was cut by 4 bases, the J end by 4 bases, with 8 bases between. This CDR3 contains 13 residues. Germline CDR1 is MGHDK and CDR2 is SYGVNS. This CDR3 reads CASSGMGNQPQHF. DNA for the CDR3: TGTGCCAGCAGTGGTATGGGTAATCAGCCCCAGCATTTT.

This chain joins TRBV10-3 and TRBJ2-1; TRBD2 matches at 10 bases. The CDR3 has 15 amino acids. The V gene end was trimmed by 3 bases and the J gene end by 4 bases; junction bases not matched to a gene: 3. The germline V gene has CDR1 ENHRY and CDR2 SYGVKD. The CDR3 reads CAISDPSGGYNEQFF. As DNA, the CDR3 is TGTGCCATCAGTGATCCTAGCGGGGGATACAATGAGCAGTTCTTC.

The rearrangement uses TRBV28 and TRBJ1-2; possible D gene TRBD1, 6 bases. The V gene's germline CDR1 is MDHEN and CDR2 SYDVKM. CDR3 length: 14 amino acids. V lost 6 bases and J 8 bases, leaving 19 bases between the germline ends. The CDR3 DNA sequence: TGTGCCAGCAGATCTCCAGGGGTGCGCGACGGCTACACCTTC. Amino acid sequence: CASRSPGVRDGYTF.

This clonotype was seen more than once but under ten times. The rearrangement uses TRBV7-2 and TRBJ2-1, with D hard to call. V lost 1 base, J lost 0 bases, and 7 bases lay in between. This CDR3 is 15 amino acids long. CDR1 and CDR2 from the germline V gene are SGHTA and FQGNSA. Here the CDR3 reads CASSLVAFSYNEQFF. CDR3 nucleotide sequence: TGTGCCAGCAGCTTAGTAGCATTCTCCTACAATGAGCAGTTCTTC.

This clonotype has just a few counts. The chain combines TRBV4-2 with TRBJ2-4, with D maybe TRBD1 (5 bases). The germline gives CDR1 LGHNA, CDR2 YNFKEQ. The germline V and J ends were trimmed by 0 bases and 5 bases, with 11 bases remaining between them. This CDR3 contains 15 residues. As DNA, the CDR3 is TGTGCCAGCAGCCAAGAGGCGGAAGGGGAAAACATTCAGTACTTC. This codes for CASSQEAEGENIQYF.

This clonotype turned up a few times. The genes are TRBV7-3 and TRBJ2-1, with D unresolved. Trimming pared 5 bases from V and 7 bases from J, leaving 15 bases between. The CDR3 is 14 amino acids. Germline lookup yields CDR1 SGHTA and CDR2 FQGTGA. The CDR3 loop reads CASSLTVGGNEQFF. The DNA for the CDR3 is TGTGCCAGCAGCCTCACCGTAGGCGGTAATGAGCAGTTCTTC.

CDR3 sequence reads: CASSPTRTDTQYF. The CDR3 nucleotides are TGTGCCAGCAGCCCGACTCGCACAGATACGCAGTATTTT. This sequence joins TRBV7-2 and TRBJ2-3; D unresolved. Germline V gene data show CDR1 as SGHTA and CDR2 as FQGNSA. Trimming pared 5 bases from V and 1 base from J, leaving 7 bases between. The CDR3 extends over 13 amino acids.

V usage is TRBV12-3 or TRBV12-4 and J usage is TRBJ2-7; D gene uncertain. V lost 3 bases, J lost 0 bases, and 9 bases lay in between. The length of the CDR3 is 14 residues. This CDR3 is CASSFSDGSYEQYF. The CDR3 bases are TGTGCCAGCAGTTTCTCGGACGGCTCCTACGAGCAGTACTTC.

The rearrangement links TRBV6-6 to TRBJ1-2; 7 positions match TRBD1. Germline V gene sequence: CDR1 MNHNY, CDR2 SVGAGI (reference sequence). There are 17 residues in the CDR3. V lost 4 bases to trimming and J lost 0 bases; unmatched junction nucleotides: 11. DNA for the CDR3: TGTGCCAGCAGTTTTCCGGGACAGCCCCGAGCTAACTATGGCTACACCTTC. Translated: CASSFPGQPRANYGYTF.

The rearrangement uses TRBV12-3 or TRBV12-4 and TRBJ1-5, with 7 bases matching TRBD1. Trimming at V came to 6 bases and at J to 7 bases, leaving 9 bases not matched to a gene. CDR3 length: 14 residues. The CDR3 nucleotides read TGTGCCAGCAGCTCGGGACAGCTTAGGCAGCCCCAGCATTTT. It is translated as CASSSGQLRQPQHF.

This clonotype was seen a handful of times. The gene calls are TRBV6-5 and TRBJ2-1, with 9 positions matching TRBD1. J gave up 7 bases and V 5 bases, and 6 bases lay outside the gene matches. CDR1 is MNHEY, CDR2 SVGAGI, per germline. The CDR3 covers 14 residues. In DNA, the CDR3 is TGTGCCAGCAGTACACAGGGGGCTCGGAATGAGCAGTTCTTC. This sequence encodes CASSTQGARNEQFF.

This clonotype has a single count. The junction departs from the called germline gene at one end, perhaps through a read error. The chain's CDR3 is CVSSPTGGSSDTQYF. In nucleotides, the CDR3 is TGTGTCAGCAGTCCGACAGGGGGGTCCTCAGATACGCAGTATTTT. This sequence joins TRBV6-5 and TRBJ2-3; 9 positions agree with TRBD1. There are 15 residues in the CDR3. Germline lookup yields CDR1 MNHEY and CDR2 SVGAGI.

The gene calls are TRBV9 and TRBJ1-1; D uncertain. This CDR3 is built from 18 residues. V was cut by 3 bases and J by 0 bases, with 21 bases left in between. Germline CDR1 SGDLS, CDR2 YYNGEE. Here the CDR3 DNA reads TGTGCCAGCAGCGGACCAAGGGCGGCAACTTTCTTGAACACTGAAGCTTTCTTT. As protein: CASSGPRAATFLNTEAFF. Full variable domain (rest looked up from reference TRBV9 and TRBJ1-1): DSGVTQTPKHLITATGQRVTLRCSPRSGDLSVYWYQQSLDQGLQFLIQYYNGEERAKGNILERFSAQQFPDLHSELNLSSLELGDSALYFCASSGPRAATFLNTEAFFGQGTRLTVV.

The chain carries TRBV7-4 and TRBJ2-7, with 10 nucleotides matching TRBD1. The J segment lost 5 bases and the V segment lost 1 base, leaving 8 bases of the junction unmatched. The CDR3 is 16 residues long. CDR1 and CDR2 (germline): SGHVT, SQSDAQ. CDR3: CASSLVVGQGCHEQYF. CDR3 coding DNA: TGTGCCAGCAGCTTAGTAGTGGGACAGGGGTGTCACGAGCAGTACTTC.

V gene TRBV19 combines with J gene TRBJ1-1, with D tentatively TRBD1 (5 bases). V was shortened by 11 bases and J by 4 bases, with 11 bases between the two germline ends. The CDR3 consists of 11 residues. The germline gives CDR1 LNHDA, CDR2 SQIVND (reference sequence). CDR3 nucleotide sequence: TGTGCCTGTTCGGGGGGCACTGAAGCTTTCTTT. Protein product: CACSGGTEAFF.

CDR3 amino acids: CASSQESQHYGYTF. The CDR3, as DNA: TGTGCCAGCAGCCAAGAAAGCCAGCACTATGGCTACACCTTC. This rearrangement joins TRBV3-1 to TRBJ1-2; no clear D. The germline V and J ends were trimmed by 0 bases and 3 bases, with 8 bases remaining between them. CDR3 size: 14 residues. Germline CDR1 is LGHDT and CDR2 is YNNKEL (reference sequence).

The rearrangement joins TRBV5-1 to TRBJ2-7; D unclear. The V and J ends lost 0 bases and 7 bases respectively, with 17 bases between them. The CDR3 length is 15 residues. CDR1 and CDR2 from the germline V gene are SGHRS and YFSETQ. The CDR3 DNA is TGCGCCAGCAGCTTGGTCACTGATTCCTACAATGAGCAGTACTTC. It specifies CASSLVTDSYNEQYF.

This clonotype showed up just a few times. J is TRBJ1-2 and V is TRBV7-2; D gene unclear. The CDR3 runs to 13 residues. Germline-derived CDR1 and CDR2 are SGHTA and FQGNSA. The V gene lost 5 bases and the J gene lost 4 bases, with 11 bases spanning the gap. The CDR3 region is CASSRLGVYGYTF. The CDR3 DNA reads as TGTGCCAGCAGCCGGCTCGGCGTCTATGGCTACACCTTC.

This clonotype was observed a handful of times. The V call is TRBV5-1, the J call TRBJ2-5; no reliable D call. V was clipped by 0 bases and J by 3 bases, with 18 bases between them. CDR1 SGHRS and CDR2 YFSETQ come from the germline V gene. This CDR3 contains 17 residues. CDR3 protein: CASSLAARSNPEETQYF. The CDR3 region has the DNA TGCGCCAGCAGCTTGGCTGCCAGATCTAACCCTGAAGAGACCCAGTACTTC. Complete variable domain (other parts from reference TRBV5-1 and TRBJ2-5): KAGVTQTPRYLIKTRGQQVTLSCSPISGHRSVSWYQQTPGQGLQFLFEYFSETQRNKGNFPGRFSGRQFSNSRSEMNVSTLELGDSALYLCASSLAARSNPEETQYFGPGTRLLVL.

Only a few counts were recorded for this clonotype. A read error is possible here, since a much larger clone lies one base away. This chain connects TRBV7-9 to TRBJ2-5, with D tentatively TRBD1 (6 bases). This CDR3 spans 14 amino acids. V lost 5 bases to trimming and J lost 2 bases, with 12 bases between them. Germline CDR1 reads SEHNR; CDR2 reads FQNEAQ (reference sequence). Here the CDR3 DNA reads TGTGCCAGCAGCGTATCCGGGACACAAGAGACCCAGTACTTC. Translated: CASSVSGTQETQYF.